This TCR beta chain was captured in a study of human T cells and chemical hapten exposure. Across the study: In the sensitization step, 2% DPC was placed on roughly 2 cm by roughly 2 cm of upper inner arm skin.

Germline V gene lookup returns CDR1 MNHEY and CDR2 SVGAGI. V was clipped by 6 bases and J by 8 bases; unmatched bases: 7. The CDR3 consists of 13 residues. Noted time point: pre-sensitization, week 0. Treatment noted: therapeutic diphenylcyclopropenone sensitization with weekly scalp DPC. Using its own MiXCR run on the RACE reads, TCRdb lists one record per CDR3 protein. The sample carries roughly 110,000 distinct CDR3 sequences, more than 10% recorded once. This clonotype originated in a woman between 50 and 59 years old with alopecia areata. Some clones in this sample may be carry-over from other donors' samples. Sequences were derived from whole blood, sampled in connection with sensitization to the hapten diphenylcyclopropenone (DPC). This chain uses TRBV6-5 with TRBJ1-2, with 9 bases lining up with TRBD1. DNA for the CDR3: TGTGCCAGCAGGGGACAGGGCCGAGGGGGCTACACCTTC. It codes for CASRGQGRGGYTF.